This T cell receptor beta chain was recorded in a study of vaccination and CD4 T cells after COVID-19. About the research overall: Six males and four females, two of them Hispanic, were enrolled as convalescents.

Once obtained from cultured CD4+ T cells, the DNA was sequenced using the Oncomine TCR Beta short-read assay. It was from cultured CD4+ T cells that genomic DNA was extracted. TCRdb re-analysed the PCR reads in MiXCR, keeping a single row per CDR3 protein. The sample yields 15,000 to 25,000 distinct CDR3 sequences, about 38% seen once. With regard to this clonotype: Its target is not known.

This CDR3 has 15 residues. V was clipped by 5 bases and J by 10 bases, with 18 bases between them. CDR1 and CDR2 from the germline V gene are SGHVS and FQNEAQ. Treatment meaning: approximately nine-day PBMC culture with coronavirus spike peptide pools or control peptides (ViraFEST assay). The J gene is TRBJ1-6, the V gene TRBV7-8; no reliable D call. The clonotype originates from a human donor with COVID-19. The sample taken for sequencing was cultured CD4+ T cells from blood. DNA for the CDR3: TGTGCCAGCAGCGCGAAGGGTGGGCTTAAGTCACCCCTCCACTTT. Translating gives CASSAKGGLKSPLHF. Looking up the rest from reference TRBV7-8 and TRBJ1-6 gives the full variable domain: GAGVSQSPRYKVAKRGQDVALRCDPISGHVSLFWYQQALGQGPEFLTYFQNEAQLDKSGLPSDRFFAERPEGSVSTLKIQRTQQEDSAVYLCASSAKGGLKSPLHFGNGTRLTVT.